The 5 T cell receptor beta chains below were found in one sample sequenced in a study of shared clonotypes between healthy human individuals. Sequenced by immunoSEQ multiplex PCR; TCRdb stores in-frame clones only, minus some. The sample contains some 2.1 million clones, 93% of which appear only once. Naive CD8 cells, CD45RO-negative and positively selected for CCR7, excluded terminally differentiated effector memory CD45RA+ cells. The source material was naive CD8+ T cells from PBMCs. These TCRs come from a man younger than 35 in good health. Some clones in this sample may be carry-over from other donors' samples.

The chain recombines TRBV27 with TRBJ2-7; D may be TRBD2 (5 bases). Germline lookup yields CDR1 MNHEY and CDR2 SMNVEV (reference sequence). The CDR3 spans 12 residues. Deletions cut 6 bases from V and 7 bases from J, with 13 bases between. The CDR3 sequence is CASSYSGREQYF. For the CDR3, the DNA is TGTGCCAGCAGCTACAGCGGAAGAGAGCAGTACTTC.

The table lists this clone with a few counts. Distinct nucleotide sequences in the sample also encode this CDR3. The chain links TRBV4-1 to TRBJ1-1, with 10 bases matching TRBD1. CDR1 and CDR2 (germline): MGHRA, YSYEKL. CDR3 size: 15 residues. V was pared by 4 bases and J by 1 base, with 3 bases of the junction left unmatched. The CDR3: CASSPWTGGNTEAFF. CDR3 in DNA: TGCGCCAGCAGCCCTTGGACAGGGGGGAACACTGAAGCTTTCTTT.

The chain recombines TRBV5-1 with TRBJ2-2; 9 bases match TRBD1. V lost 2 bases, J lost 5 bases, and 16 bases stayed unmatched. The CDR3 covers 19 residues. The V gene's germline CDR1 is SGHRS and CDR2 YFSETQ. CDR3 sequence (DNA): TGCGCCAGCAGCTTAACCGGGACAGGGTATGCGGGCGAGACCGGGGAGCTGTTTTTT. The encoded protein is CASSLTGTGYAGETGELFF.

This clone was found once. J is TRBJ2-7 and V is TRBV7-9; 15 bases are shared with TRBD2. This CDR3 contains 16 residues. Germline V lookup: CDR1 SEHNR, CDR2 FQNEAQ (reference sequence). Trimming took 4 bases from V and 3 from J; bases not matched to a gene: 4. The CDR3 sequence: CASSWGLAGGIYEQYF. The CDR3 nucleotides are TGTGCCAGCAGCTGGGGACTAGCGGGAGGCATCTACGAGCAGTACTTC.

The chain joins TRBV12-2 to TRBJ2-7; the table's D call of TRBD2 was not tested on the DNA. TRBV12-2 is deemed a pseudogene. This CDR3 is built from 16 residues. The DNA for the CDR3 is TGTGCAAGTCGCCCCATAAGCGGGACCATACTCTACGAGCAGTACTTC. The encoded protein is CASRPISGTILYEQYF.